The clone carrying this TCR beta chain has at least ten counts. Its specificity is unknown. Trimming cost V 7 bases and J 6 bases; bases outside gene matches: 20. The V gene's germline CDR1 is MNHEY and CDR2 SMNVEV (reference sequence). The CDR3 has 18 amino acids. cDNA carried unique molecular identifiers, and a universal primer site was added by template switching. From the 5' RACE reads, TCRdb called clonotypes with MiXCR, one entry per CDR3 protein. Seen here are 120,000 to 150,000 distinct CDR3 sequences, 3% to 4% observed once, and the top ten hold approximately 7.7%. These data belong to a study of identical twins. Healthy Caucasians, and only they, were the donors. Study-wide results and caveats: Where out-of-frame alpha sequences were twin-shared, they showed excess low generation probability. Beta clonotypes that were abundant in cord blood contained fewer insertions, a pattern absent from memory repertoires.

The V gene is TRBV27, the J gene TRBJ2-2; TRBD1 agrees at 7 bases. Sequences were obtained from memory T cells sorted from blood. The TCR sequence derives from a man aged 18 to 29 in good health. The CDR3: CASILTDERGRRAGELFF. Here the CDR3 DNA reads TGTGCCAGCATATTAACCGATGAGAGGGGGCGCCGGGCCGGGGAGCTGTTTTTT.